This T cell receptor (beta chain) was captured in a study of T cells in Graves' hyperthyroidism and ophthalmopathy (dated by TCRdb to about 2019). Describing the broader study: Peripheral blood samples were taken at the time of initial diagnosis, prior to any treatment. To identify TCR V-J signatures that set the groups apart, the researchers used a discovery cohort of about a hundred patients, made up of about 44 with Graves' ophthalmopathy and about 55 with stable Graves' hyperthyroidism. The 90 or so discovery patients were randomly split 7:3 into training and test sets. According to the paper, TCR Vbeta CDR3 sequencing was carried out on over 130 peripheral blood samples, which came from around 43 ophthalmopathy, about 75 hyperthyroidism and roughly 17 progressor patients. Prospective prediction of ophthalmopathy was tested in an independent validation cohort of 18 to 20 hyperthyroidism patients and approximately 17 patients who later progressed to ophthalmopathy. Following sampling, methimazole starting at 30 mg daily was given to hyperthyroidism patients, and high-dose intravenous methylprednisolone was given to ophthalmopathy patients. The study also compared thyroid tissue and blood T-cell repertoires from five or six Graves' hyperthyroidism patients.

Overall study outcomes, separate from this receptor: No statistical method was used to fix the sample size in advance, and group allocation was not hidden from the investigators. In validation, progression to ophthalmopathy was predicted by the model with 70.59% sensitivity and roughly 76% specificity, a median of approximately 7.1 months before onset. Most expanded thyroid clonotypes (frequency above 0.001) were also detected in blood, a finding suggesting that blood repertoires may reflect thyroid immune responses. A model built on a 13 V-J signature distinguished ophthalmopathy from stable hyperthyroidism, reaching over 85% sensitivity and around 81% specificity in cross-validation and 80%/75% in testing.

CDR1 and CDR2, per the germline V gene, are SGHTA and FQGNSA. The CDR3, cysteine through phenylalanine, is 11 amino acids long. Solely the CDR3 DNA is kept, with 33 bases framed from the first base. Graves' hyperthyroidism was defined as stable when no progression to ophthalmopathy occurred over 18 months of follow-up. Hyperthyroidism patients were newly diagnosed, had a disease duration of under 2 months, and were aged 18 to 65 years. The study excluded patients with uncontrolled infections, other autoimmune diseases, pregnancy or lactation. Diagnoses were based on clinical symptoms, serum thyroxine and TRAb, thyroid ultrasound and orbital computed tomography. PBMCs were separated from 7.5 to 10 ml of fresh peripheral blood using Ficoll-Paque density gradient centrifugation. Total RNA was extracted using Trizol reagent, and RNA quality was assessed on an Agilent 2100 Bioanalyzer. As for this clonotype: Its antigen is still unknown. The junction does not match germline at one end; this may be a read error.

Amplification of TCR beta CDR3 regions was carried out from RNA transcripts. The first round of RT-PCR for the TCR CDR3 was performed with the HTBI primer set and the Qiagen OneStep RT-PCR kit. The libraries were constructed in a second round of multiplex PCR and then size-selected and purified. Paired-end sequencing of the libraries was performed with 100 bp reads on an Illumina HiSeq2000. As for the original processing: SOAPnuke was used to process the raw data, removing reads that contained adapters or uncalled bases, had a mean Phred below 15, or lacked an exact match to the constant primer or identifier. COPE v1.2.5 was used to merge the high-quality paired reads, and each unique nucleotide sequence was defined as a clonotype. MiTCR v1.1 was used to align clonotypes to the IMGT TRBV, TRBD and TRBJ reference segments. The analysis included only V-J combinations with a frequency above 0.0001, which together covered roughly 99% of the repertoires. A TCS score was defined as the ratio of F50 (clonal expansion) to E x V (chaos), with BLOSUM62-based TCRdist applied between CDR3 peptides within each V-J. Welch's t-statistics and random forest reduced 500 to 650 V-J features to under 15, which were used in a naive Bayes classifier (R e1071). TCRdb cleaned the public reads at Q25 with fastp, built clones with MiXCR and kept in-frame beta chains. Rows with one shared CDR3 protein collapse into an entry with the most common genes and DNA. TCRdb's processing, not the authors' own work, is the source of the V and J calls. Across this sample there are under 700,000 distinct CDR3 sequences, with about a sixth seen only once. Of the sample, about 20% falls within the top ten clones.

The clonotype comes from a woman younger than 35 with Graves' hyperthyroidism. What was sequenced was blood. The V and J genes are TRBV7-2 and TRBJ2-3; the D gene lacks a confident call. The bases are TGTGCCTGCAGCTTCACCGATACGCAGTATTTT. This sequence encodes CACSFTDTQYF.